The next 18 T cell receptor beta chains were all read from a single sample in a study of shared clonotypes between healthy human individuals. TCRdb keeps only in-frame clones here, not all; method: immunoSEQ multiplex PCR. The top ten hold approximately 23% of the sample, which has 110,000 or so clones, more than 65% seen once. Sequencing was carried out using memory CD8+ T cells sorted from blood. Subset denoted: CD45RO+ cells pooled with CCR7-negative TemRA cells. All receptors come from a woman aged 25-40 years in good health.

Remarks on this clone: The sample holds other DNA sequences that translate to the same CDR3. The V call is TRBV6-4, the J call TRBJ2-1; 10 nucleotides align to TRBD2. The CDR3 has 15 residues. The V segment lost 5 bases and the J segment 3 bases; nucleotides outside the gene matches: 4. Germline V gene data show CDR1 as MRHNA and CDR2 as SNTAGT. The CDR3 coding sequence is TGTGCCAGCAGTTCCGGGACTAGCGACTACAATGAGCAGTTCTTC. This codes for CASSSGTSDYNEQFF.

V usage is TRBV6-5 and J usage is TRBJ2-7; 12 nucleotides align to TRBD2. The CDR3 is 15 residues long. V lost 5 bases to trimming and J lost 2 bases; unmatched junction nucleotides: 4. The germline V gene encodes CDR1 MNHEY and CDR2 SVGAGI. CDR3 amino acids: CASSLRLAGAYEQYF. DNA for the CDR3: TGTGCCAGCAGTCTCAGACTAGCGGGAGCCTACGAGCAGTACTTC.

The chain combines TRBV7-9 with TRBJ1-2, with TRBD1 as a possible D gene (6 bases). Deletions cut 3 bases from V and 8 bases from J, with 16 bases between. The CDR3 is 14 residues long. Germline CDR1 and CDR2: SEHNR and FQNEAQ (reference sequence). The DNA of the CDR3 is TGTGCCAGCAGCTTGGGCACAGGGCTCGGGGGCTACACCTTC. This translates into CASSLGTGLGGYTF.

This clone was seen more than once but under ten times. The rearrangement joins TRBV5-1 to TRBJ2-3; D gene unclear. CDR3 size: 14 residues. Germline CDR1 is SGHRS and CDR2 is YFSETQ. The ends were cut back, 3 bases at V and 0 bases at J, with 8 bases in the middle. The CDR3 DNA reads TGCGCCAGCAGCTCCAGGAGTAGCACAGATACGCAGTATTTT. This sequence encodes CASSSRSSTDTQYF.

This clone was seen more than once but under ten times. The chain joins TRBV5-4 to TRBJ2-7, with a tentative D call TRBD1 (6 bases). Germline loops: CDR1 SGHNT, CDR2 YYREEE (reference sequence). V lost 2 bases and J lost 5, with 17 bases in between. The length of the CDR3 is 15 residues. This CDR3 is CASSFFRDNPHEQYF. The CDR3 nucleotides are TGTGCCAGCAGCTTTTTCCGGGACAACCCCCACGAGCAGTACTTC.

Here the CDR3 reads CASSPSGVEQFF. The DNA for the CDR3 is TGTGCCAGCAGTCCATCCGGGGTTGAGCAGTTCTTC. This sequence joins TRBV27 and TRBJ2-1; D is possibly TRBD2 (5 bases). The CDR3 has 12 amino acids. In germline, CDR1 is MNHEY, CDR2 SMNVEV (reference sequence). With 5 bases removed from V and 9 bases from J, the gap between germline ends came to 11 bases.

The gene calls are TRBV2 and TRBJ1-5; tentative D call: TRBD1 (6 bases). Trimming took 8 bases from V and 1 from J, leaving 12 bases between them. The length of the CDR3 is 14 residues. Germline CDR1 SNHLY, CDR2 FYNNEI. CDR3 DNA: TGTGCCAGCGATGGACAGACAAGCAATCAGCCCCAGCATTTT. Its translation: CASDGQTSNQPQHF.

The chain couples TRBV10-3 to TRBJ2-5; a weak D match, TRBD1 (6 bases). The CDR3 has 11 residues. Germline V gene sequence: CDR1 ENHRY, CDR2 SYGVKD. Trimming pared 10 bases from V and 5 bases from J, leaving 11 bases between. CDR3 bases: TGTGCCACAAGACAGGAGGAGACCCAGTACTTC. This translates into CATRQEETQYF.

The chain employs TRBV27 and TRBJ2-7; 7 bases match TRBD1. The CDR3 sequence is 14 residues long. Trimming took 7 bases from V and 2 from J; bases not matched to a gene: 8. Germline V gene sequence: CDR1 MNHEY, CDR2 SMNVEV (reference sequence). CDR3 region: CASKFMGQTYEQYF. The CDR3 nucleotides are TGTGCCAGCAAGTTCATGGGACAGACCTACGAGCAGTACTTC.

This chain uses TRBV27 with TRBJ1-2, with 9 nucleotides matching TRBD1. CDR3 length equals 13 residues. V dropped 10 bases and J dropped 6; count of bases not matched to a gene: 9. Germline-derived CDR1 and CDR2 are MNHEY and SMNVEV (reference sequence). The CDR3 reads CATKAGTGHGYTF. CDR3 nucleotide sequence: TGTGCCACCAAAGCCGGGACAGGGCATGGCTACACCTTC.

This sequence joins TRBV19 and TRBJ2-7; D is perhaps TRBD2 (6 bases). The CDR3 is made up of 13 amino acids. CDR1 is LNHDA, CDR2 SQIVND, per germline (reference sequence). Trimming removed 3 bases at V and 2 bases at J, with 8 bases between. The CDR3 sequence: CASSIWGAYEQYF. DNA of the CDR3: TGTGCCAGTAGTATTTGGGGGGCCTACGAGCAGTACTTC. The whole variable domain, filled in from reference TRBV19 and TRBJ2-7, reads DGGITQSPKYLFRKEGQNVTLSCEQNLNHDAMYWYRQDPGQGLRLIYYSQIVNDFQKGDIAEGYSVSREKKESFPLTVTSAQKNPTAFYLCASSIWGAYEQYFGPGTRLTVT.

This CDR3 reads CASSGRSQSSYNEQFF. The CDR3 DNA sequence: TGTGCCAGCAGCGGGAGAAGCCAAAGCTCCTACAATGAGCAGTTCTTC. This rearrangement joins TRBV25-1 to TRBJ2-1; weak D call: TRBD2 (6 bases). Trimming cost V 6 bases and J 0 bases, with 15 bases left between them. The CDR3 totals 16 residues. The germline V gene encodes CDR1 MGHDK and CDR2 SYGVNS.

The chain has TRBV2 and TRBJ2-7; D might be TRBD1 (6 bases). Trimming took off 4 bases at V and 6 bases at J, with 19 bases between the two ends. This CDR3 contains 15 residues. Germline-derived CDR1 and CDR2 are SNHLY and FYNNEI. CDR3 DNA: TGTGCCAGCAGTGGAGAAGGGCAGGGACAATCCGAGCAGTACTTC. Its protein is CASSGEGQGQSEQYF.

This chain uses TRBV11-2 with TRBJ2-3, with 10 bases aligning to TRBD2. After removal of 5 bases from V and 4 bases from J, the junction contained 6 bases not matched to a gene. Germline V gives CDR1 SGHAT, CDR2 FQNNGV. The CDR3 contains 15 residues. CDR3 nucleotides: TGTGCCAGCAGCCCTAGCGGGAGATACCCAGATACGCAGTATTTT. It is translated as CASSPSGRYPDTQYF.

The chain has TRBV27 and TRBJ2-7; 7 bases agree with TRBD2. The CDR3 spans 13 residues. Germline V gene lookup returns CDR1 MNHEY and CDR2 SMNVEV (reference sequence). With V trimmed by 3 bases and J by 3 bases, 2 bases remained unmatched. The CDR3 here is CASSLTSRYEQYF. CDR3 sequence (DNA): TGTGCCAGCAGTTTGACTAGCCGCTACGAGCAGTACTTC.

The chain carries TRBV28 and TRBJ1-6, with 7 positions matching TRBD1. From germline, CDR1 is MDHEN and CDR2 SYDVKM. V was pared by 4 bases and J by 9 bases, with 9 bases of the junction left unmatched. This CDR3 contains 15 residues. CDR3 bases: TGTGCCAGCAGTTACCCCAGGGGGGGACGTTCACCCCTCCACTTT. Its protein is CASSYPRGGRSPLHF. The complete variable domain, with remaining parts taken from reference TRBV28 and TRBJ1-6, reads DVKVTQSSRYLVKRTGEKVFLECVQDMDHENMFWYRQDPGLGLRLIYFSYDVKMKEKGDIPEGYSVSREKKERFSLILESASTNQTSMYLCASSYPRGGRSPLHFGNGTRLTVT.

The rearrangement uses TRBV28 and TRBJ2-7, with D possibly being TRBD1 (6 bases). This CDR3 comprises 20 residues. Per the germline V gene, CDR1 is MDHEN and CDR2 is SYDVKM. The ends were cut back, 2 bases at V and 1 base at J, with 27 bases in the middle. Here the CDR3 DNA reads TGTGCCAGCAGTTTAAGGATTGGACAGACGGGCGTTACTCAATCCTACGAGCAGTACTTC. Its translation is CASSLRIGQTGVTQSYEQYF.

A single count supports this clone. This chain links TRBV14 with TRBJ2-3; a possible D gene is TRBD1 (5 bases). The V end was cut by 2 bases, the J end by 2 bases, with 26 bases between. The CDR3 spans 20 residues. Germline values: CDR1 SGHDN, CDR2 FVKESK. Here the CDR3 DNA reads TGTGCCAGCAGCCAATCTCCCTTTGACAGTGCCTTAATAATCACAGATACGCAGTATTTT. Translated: CASSQSPFDSALIITDTQYF.